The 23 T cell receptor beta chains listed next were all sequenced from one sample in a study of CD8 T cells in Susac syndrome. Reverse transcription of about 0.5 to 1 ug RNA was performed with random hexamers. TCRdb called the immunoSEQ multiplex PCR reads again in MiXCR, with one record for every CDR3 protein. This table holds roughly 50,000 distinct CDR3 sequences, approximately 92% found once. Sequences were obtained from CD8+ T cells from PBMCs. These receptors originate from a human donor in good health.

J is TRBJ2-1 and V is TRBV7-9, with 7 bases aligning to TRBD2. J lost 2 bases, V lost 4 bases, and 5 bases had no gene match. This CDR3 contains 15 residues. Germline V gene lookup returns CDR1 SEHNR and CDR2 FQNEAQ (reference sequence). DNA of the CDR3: TGTGCCAGCAGCTCTCCCGGGGGGACCTACAATGAGCAGTTCTTC. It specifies CASSSPGGTYNEQFF.

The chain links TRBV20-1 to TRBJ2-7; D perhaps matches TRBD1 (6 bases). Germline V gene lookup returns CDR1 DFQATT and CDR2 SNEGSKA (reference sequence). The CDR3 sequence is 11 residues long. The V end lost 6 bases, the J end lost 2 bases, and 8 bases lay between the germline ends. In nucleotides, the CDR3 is TGCAGTGCCCAGGGGACCTACGAGCAGTACTTC. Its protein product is CSAQGTYEQYF.

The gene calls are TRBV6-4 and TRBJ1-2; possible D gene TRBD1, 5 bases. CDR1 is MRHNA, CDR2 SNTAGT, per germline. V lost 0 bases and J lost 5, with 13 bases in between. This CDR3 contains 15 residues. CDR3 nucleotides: TGTGCCAGCAGTGACTCGATAGAGCAGGGTTATGGCTACACCTTC. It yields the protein CASSDSIEQGYGYTF.

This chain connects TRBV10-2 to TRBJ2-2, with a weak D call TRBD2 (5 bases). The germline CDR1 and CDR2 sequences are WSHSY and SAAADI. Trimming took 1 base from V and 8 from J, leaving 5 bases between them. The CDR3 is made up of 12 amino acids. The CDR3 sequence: CASSEWEGELFF. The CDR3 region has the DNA TGCGCCAGCAGTGAGTGGGAGGGGGAGCTGTTTTTT.

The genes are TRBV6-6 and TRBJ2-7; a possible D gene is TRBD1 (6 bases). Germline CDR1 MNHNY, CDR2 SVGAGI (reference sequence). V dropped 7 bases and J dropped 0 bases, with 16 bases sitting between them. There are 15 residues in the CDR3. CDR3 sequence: CASTTLPGDSYEQYF. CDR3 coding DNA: TGTGCCAGCACCACACTTCCAGGGGACTCCTACGAGCAGTACTTC.

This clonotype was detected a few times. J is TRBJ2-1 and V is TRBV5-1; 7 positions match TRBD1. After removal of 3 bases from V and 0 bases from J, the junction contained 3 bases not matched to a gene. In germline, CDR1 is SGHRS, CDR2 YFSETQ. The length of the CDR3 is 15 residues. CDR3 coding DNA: TGCGCCAGCAGCTCCCGGGACAGCTCCTACAATGAGCAGTTCTTC. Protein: CASSSRDSSYNEQFF.

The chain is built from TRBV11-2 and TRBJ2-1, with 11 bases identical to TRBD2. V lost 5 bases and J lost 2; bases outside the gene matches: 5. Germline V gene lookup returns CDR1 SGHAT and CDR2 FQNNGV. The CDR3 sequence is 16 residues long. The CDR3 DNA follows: TGTGCCAGCAGCCAAGGGACTAGCGGAACCTACAATGAGCAGTTCTTC. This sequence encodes CASSQGTSGTYNEQFF.

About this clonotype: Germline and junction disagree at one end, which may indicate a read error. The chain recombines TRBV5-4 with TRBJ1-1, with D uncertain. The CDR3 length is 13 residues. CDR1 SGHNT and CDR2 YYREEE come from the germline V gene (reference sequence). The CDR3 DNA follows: TGTGCCAGCAGCGGAACACCGAACACTGAAGCTCCCTTT. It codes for CASSGTPNTEAPF.

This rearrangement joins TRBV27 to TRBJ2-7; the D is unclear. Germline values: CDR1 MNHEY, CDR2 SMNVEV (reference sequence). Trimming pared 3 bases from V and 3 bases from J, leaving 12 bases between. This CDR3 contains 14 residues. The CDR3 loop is CASSFIQNDYEQYF. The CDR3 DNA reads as TGTGCCAGCAGTTTCATACAGAACGACTACGAGCAGTACTTC.

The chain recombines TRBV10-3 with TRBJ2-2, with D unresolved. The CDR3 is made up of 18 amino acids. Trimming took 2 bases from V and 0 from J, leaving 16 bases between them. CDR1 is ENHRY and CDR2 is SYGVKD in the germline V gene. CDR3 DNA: TGTGCCATCAGTGAGCCTCTTGACGGTCCAGCGAACACCGGGGAGCTGTTTTTT. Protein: CAISEPLDGPANTGELFF.

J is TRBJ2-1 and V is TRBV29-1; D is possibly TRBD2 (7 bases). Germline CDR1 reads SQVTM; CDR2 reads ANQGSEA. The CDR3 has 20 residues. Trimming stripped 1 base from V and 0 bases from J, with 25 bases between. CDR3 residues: CSVEVRLALRDMSSYNEQFF. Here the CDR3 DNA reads TGCAGCGTTGAAGTCAGACTAGCTCTGAGGGACATGAGCTCCTACAATGAGCAGTTCTTC.

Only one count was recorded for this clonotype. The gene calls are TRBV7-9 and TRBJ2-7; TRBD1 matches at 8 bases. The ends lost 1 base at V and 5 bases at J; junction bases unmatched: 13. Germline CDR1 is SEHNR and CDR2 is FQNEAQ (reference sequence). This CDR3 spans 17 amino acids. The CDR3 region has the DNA TGTGCCAGCAGCTTAGAGACTAGGACAGGGATGGCGGACGAGCAGTACTTC. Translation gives CASSLETRTGMADEQYF.

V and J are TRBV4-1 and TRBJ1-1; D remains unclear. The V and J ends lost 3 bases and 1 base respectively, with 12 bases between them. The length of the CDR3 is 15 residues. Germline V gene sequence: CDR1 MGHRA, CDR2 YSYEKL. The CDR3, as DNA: TGCGCCAGCAGCCATATCGGGCTGAAGAACACTGAAGCTTTCTTT. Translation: CASSHIGLKNTEAFF.

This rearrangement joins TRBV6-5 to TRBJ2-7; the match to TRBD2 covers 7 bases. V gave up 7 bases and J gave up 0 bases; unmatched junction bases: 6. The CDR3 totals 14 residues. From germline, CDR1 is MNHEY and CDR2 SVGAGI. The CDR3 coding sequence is TGTGCCAGCACGGGGGGACTAAGCTCCTACGAGCAGTACTTC. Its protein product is CASTGGLSSYEQYF.

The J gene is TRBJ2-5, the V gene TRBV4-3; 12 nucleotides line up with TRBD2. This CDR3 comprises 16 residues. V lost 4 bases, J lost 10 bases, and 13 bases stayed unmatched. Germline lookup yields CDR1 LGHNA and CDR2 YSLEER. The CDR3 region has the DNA TGCGCCAGCAGCCGGTCTAGCGGGAGGGCCGCGGGGGTCCAGTACTTC. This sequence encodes CASSRSSGRAAGVQYF.

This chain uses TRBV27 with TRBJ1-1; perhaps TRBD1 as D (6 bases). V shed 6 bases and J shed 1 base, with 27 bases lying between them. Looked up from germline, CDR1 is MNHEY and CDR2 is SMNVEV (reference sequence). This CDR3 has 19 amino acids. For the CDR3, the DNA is TGTGCCAGCAGCTGTCGGGTCCGGACAGAAGTTTTCCCGAACACTGAAGCTTTCTTT. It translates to CASSCRVRTEVFPNTEAFF.

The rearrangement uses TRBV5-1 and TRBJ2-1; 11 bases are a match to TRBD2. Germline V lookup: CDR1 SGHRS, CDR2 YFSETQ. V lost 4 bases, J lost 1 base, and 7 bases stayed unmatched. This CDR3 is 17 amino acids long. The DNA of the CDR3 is TGCGCCAGCAGCCCGGGACTAGCGGTGAGATCCTACAATGAGCAGTTCTTC. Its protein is CASSPGLAVRSYNEQFF.

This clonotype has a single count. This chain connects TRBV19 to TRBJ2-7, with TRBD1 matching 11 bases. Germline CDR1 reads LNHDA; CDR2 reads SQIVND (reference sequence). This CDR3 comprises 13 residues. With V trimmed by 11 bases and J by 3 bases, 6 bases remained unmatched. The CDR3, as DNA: TGTGCCTCAAGGGGGACAGGGGGCTACGAGCAGTACTTC. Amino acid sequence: CASRGTGGYEQYF.

CDR3 protein: CASSAGQGGYEQYF. DNA of the CDR3: TGTGCCAGCAGTGCGGGACAGGGGGGCTACGAGCAGTACTTC. The rearrangement joins TRBV25-1 to TRBJ2-7, with 11 bases identical to TRBD1. The V and J ends lost 4 bases and 3 bases, in that order; junction bases with no gene match: 2. Germline lookup yields CDR1 MGHDK and CDR2 SYGVNS. The length of the CDR3 is 14 residues.

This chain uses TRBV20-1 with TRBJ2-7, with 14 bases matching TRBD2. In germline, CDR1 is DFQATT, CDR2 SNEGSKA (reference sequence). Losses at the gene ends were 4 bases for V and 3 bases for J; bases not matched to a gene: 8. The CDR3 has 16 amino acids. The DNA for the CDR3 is TGCAGTGCTACTGGACTAGCGGGAGGCATAGGCTACGAGCAGTACTTC. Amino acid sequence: CSATGLAGGIGYEQYF.

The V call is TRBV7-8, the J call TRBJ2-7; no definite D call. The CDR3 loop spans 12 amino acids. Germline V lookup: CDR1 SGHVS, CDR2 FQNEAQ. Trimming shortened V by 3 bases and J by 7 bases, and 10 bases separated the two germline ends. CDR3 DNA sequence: TGTGCCAGCAGCTTGCAATTCTTGGAGCAGTACTTC. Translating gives CASSLQFLEQYF.

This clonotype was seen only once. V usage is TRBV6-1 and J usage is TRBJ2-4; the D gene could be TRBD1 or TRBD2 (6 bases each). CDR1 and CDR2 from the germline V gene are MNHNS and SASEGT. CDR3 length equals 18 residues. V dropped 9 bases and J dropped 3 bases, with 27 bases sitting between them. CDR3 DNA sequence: TGTGCCAGGGTTTCCACGGGAGTTTGGACAGCAGGCAAAAACATTCAGTACTTC. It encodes CARVSTGVWTAGKNIQYF.

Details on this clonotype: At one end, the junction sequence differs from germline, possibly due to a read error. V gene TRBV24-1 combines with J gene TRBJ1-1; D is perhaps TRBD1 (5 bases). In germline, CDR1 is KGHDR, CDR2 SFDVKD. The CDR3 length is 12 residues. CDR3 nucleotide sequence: TGTGCCACCAGTACCACGCCCAGGGAATTACTCTTT. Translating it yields CATSTTPRELLF.